The clone carrying this T cell receptor (beta chain) has ten or more counts. The sample is drawn from a study of T cells in Graves' hyperthyroidism and ophthalmopathy. Amplified TCR beta CDR3 regions derived from RNA transcripts. The study used the HTBI primer set for a first-round RT-PCR of the TCR CDR3. TCRdb independently ran MiXCR on the multiplex PCR reads; one entry per CDR3 protein. In the table there are some 500,000 distinct CDR3 sequences, about 24% of which are singletons. This CDR3 is built from 17 residues. The junction had 9 bases not matched to a gene; V was cut back by 4 bases and J by 0 bases. CDR1 and CDR2 (germline): LNHNV, YYDKDF (reference sequence).

The sequence derives from a woman in her twenties or thirties with Graves' ophthalmopathy. The chain is built from TRBV15 and TRBJ1-2; 9 bases map to TRBD1. The sequenced material came from blood. In DNA, the CDR3 is TGTGCCACCAGCACCCCGACAGGGGGACTTACTAACTATGGCTACACCTTC. It codes for CATSTPTGGLTNYGYTF.